A selection of T cell receptor beta chains follows, all from one sample in a study of T-cell memory formation after mild COVID-19. TCRdb independently ran MiXCR on the 5' RACE reads; one entry per CDR3 protein. The data contain about 140,000 distinct CDR3 sequences, 14% to 15% of them singletons. Material for sequencing was PBMCs or a T cell subset sorted from them (not recorded which). The source is an adult woman who had mild COVID-19 (a few samples of this study predate the infection). Cell type and time point are not known. Both conserved end residues are part of each CDR3. The D gene is left open where the match is weak. Clone size is shown for a subset of rows, as once, few, many or a class of expanded clone.

J	V	size	D	CDR3	DNA
TRBJ1-3	TRBV6-1	few	-	CASRSAGDNTIYF	TGTGCCAGCCGGTCGGCGGGAGACAACACCATATATTTT
TRBJ2-1	TRBV7-8	-	TRBD2	CASSPLAGGGNEQFF	TGTGCCAGCAGCCCACTAGCGGGAGGCGGCAATGAGCAGTTCTTC
TRBJ2-5	TRBV6-5	-	TRBD1	CASRTGGGVETQYF	TGTGCCAGCAGAACAGGGGGCGGGGTGGAGACCCAGTACTTC
TRBJ2-3	TRBV9	few	-	CASSVVSKADTQYF	TGTGCCAGCAGCGTAGTGTCTAAGGCAGATACGCAGTATTTT
TRBJ2-7	TRBV9	few	-	CASSGASTEQYF	TGTGCCAGCAGCGGGGCTAGCACCGAGCAGTACTTC
TRBJ1-5	TRBV6-2/TRBV6-3	-	-	CASSSSGYSNQPQHF	TGTGCCAGCAGTTCGAGCGGATATAGCAATCAGCCCCAGCATTTT
TRBJ1-1	TRBV5-1	-	-	CASSLDRTENTEAFF	TGCGCCAGCAGCTTGGATCGGACCGAGAACACTGAAGCTTTCTTT
TRBJ2-1	TRBV6-1	-	-	CASSDDFF	TGTGCCAGCAGTGATGATTTCTTC
TRBJ1-2	TRBV10-3	few	-	CAISESIEGINYGYTF	TGTGCCATCAGTGAGTCGATCGAGGGGATTAACTATGGCTACACCTTC
TRBJ2-1	TRBV9	-	-	CASSPSGGGFYEQFF	TGTGCCAGCAGCCCCTCGGGGGGCGGTTTCTATGAGCAGTTCTTC
TRBJ1-1	TRBV5-1	-	-	CASSLPTTEAFF	TGCGCCAGCAGCCTCCCTACCACTGAAGCTTTCTTT
TRBJ2-1	TRBV5-6	few	-	CASSFQYNNEQFF	TGTGCCAGCAGCTTTCAATATAACAATGAGCAGTTCTTC
TRBJ2-7	TRBV30	many	-	CAWSARAAYEQYF	TGTGCCTGGAGTGCTAGGGCCGCCTACGAGCAGTACTTC
TRBJ2-1	TRBV5-6	many	TRBD2	CASSFTGLFSEQFF	TGTGCCAGCAGCTTTACGGGACTATTTTCTGAGCAGTTCTTC
TRBJ2-4	TRBV7-2	-	TRBD1	CASRRQGENIQYF	TGTGCCAGCAGACGACAGGGTGAAAACATTCAGTACTTC
TRBJ2-7	TRBV29-1	-	TRBD1	CSVLRTGVHEQYF	TGCAGCGTACTGAGGACAGGGGTACACGAGCAGTACTTC
TRBJ1-3	TRBV9	-	-	CASSAGTASSGNTIYF	TGTGCCAGCAGCGCGGGGACGGCGAGCTCTGGAAACACCATATATTTT
TRBJ2-1	TRBV9	-	-	CASSVRGWDEQFF	TGTGCCAGCAGCGTTCGGGGTTGGGATGAGCAGTTCTTC